The 18 T cell receptor beta chains below come from one sample, sequenced in a study of T-cell memory formation after mild COVID-19. One entry per CDR3 protein, called by TCRdb with MiXCR from the 5' RACE reads. The sample contains about 150,000 distinct CDR3 sequences, about 19% of which appear only once. The material sequenced was PBMCs or a T cell subset sorted from them (not recorded which). The receptors derive from an adult woman who had mild COVID-19 (a few samples of this study predate the infection). Cell type and time point are not known.

This chain links TRBV4-1 with TRBJ2-7; D possibly corresponds to TRBD1 (6 bases). The ends were cut back, 4 bases at V and 4 bases at J, with 17 bases in the middle. Germline values: CDR1 MGHRA, CDR2 YSYEKL. This CDR3 is built from 15 residues. CDR3 residues: CASSPAGTPGYEQYF. As DNA, the CDR3 is TGCGCCAGCAGCCCAGCCGGGACACCTGGGTACGAGCAGTACTTC.

This clonotype has only a few counts. The J gene is TRBJ2-3, the V gene TRBV12-3 or TRBV12-4, with unresolved D. This CDR3 contains 15 residues. Trimming took off 2 bases at V and 2 bases at J, with 11 bases between the two ends. The DNA of the CDR3 is TGTGCCAGCAGTTTATATTCTCTCGCCACAGATACGCAGTATTTT. Protein product: CASSLYSLATDTQYF.

This clonotype was detected only a few times. CDR3 in DNA: TGTGCCAGCAGTTTGCAGGCCTACGGGAACATTCAGTACTTC. It translates to CASSLQAYGNIQYF. This chain links TRBV27 with TRBJ2-4, with D uncertain. V shed 3 bases and J shed 7 bases, with 13 bases lying between them. CDR1 is MNHEY, CDR2 SMNVEV, per germline (reference sequence). This CDR3 is built from 14 residues.

Ten or more counts support this clonotype. The V and J genes are TRBV5-1 and TRBJ2-5; a weak D match, TRBD1 (6 bases). Germline lookup yields CDR1 SGHRS and CDR2 YFSETQ. V was trimmed by 0 bases and J by 5 bases, leaving 11 bases between them. This CDR3 spans 14 amino acids. The CDR3 region is CASSLGTESETQYF. DNA for the CDR3: TGCGCCAGCAGCTTGGGGACAGAGTCGGAGACCCAGTACTTC.

This clonotype has only a few counts. The rearrangement joins TRBV12-3 or TRBV12-4 to TRBJ2-6, with D perhaps matching TRBD1 (6 bases). Between the trimmed V and J ends, which lost 6 bases and 1 base, there was a span of 13 bases. The CDR3 length is 16 residues. The CDR3: CASSNYRVSGANVLTF. CDR3 nucleotide sequence: TGTGCCAGCAGCAATTACAGGGTTTCTGGGGCCAACGTCCTGACTTTC.

The gene calls are TRBV29-1 and TRBJ1-1, with D hard to call. CDR3 size: 14 residues. The germline CDR1 and CDR2 sequences are SQVTM and ANQGSEA. V was clipped by 1 base and J by 3 bases, with 12 bases between them. The CDR3 DNA sequence: TGCAGCGTTGAAGGTATGGGATGGGACACTGAAGCTTTCTTT. Protein product: CSVEGMGWDTEAFF.

In its sample, this clonotype was seen a few times. The V and J genes are TRBV20-1 and TRBJ2-1; 7 bases fit TRBD1. The CDR3 loop spans 13 amino acids. V was pared by 8 bases and J by 4 bases, with 8 bases of the junction left unmatched. Germline V gene data show CDR1 as DFQATT and CDR2 as SNEGSKA (reference sequence). CDR3 sequence reads: CSQKGASYNEQFF. CDR3 coding DNA: TGCAGTCAAAAGGGGGCCTCGTACAATGAGCAGTTCTTC.

In this sample, this clonotype turned up a few times. The chain links TRBV5-1 to TRBJ2-7; 8 bases map to TRBD1. The ends lost 4 bases at V and 2 bases at J; junction bases unmatched: 5. CDR3 length: 14 residues. Germline assignment: CDR1 SGHRS and CDR2 YFSETQ. The CDR3 loop is CASSRGQGAYEQYF. The CDR3 DNA is TGCGCCAGCAGCAGAGGACAGGGAGCCTACGAGCAGTACTTC.

The V and J genes are TRBV29-1 and TRBJ2-1, with D possibly matching TRBD2 (7 bases). The germline V and J ends were trimmed by 6 bases and 8 bases, with 11 bases remaining between them. The CDR3 contains 11 residues. Germline loops: CDR1 SQVTM, CDR2 ANQGSEA. DNA for the CDR3: TGCAGCGTAAGGGGGGGCGATGAGCAGTTCTTC. Protein sequence: CSVRGGDEQFF.

The chain has TRBV12-3 or TRBV12-4 and TRBJ2-7, with TRBD2 matching over 12 bases. The CDR3 consists of 16 residues. After removal of 6 bases from V and 7 bases from J, the junction contained 13 bases not matched to a gene. CDR3: CASSPGLAGQLGEQYF. In DNA form, the CDR3 reads TGTGCCAGCAGCCCGGGACTAGCGGGTCAACTGGGGGAGCAGTACTTC.

The rearrangement joins TRBV3-1 to TRBJ2-1; D is unclear. The CDR3 has 11 amino acids. V lost 1 base and J 10 bases, leaving 5 bases between the germline ends. Germline-derived CDR1 and CDR2 are LGHDT and YNNKEL (reference sequence). The CDR3 loop is CASSQAGEQFF. The CDR3 nucleotides read TGTGCCAGCAGCCAAGCCGGAGAGCAGTTCTTC.

This clonotype appeared a few times. The chain joins TRBV5-1 to TRBJ2-3; D possibly uses TRBD1 or TRBD2 (5 bases each). The germline V gene encodes CDR1 SGHRS and CDR2 YFSETQ. Trimming pared 4 bases from V and 6 bases from J, leaving 18 bases between. The CDR3 loop spans 15 amino acids. The CDR3 loop is CASSLLVGTPDTQYF. The CDR3 DNA is TGCGCCAGCAGCCTACTTGTGGGGACCCCGGATACGCAGTATTTT. The variable domain in full, completed from reference TRBV5-1 and TRBJ2-3, reads KAGVTQTPRYLIKTRGQQVTLSCSPISGHRSVSWYQQTPGQGLQFLFEYFSETQRNKGNFPGRFSGRQFSNSRSEMNVSTLELGDSALYLCASSLLVGTPDTQYFGPGTRLTVL.

This clonotype was seen more than once but under ten times. This chain connects TRBV6-2 or TRBV6-3 to TRBJ2-5; TRBD1 agrees at 11 bases. The CDR3 sequence is 16 residues long. Germline V CDR1 and CDR2: MNHEY, SVGEGT. Losses at the gene ends were 6 bases for V and 6 bases for J; bases not matched to a gene: 12. CDR3 amino acids: CASSLMDRGLGKTQYF. In nucleotides, the CDR3 is TGTGCCAGCAGCCTTATGGACAGGGGGCTGGGAAAGACCCAGTACTTC.

This clonotype occurred a few times. The chain carries TRBV4-1 and TRBJ1-6; 7 positions agree with TRBD1. The trim removed 0 bases at V and 7 bases at J, leaving 3 bases unmatched. The CDR3 covers 15 residues. Germline loops: CDR1 MGHRA, CDR2 YSYEKL. The CDR3 region is CASSQDWGQNSPLHF. CDR3 nucleotides: TGCGCCAGCAGCCAAGATTGGGGACAGAATTCACCCCTCCACTTT.

This clonotype occurred a few times. The chain carries TRBV7-2 and TRBJ2-7; D uncertain. Deletions cut 3 bases from V and 3 bases from J, with 9 bases between. Germline values: CDR1 SGHTA, CDR2 FQGNSA. This CDR3 has 13 residues. CDR3 sequence: CASSFVSDYEQYF. For the CDR3, the DNA is TGTGCCAGCAGCTTTGTATCAGACTACGAGCAGTACTTC.

This clonotype was counted between two and nine times. The V and J genes are TRBV7-9 and TRBJ1-1; D is possibly TRBD1 (5 bases). V gave up 6 bases and J gave up 2 bases, with 10 bases separating them. This CDR3 comprises 13 residues. Germline-derived CDR1 and CDR2 are SEHNR and FQNEAQ (reference sequence). In nucleotides, the CDR3 is TGTGCCAGCAGTCCCAGGGTTAACACTGAAGCTTTCTTT. Translation gives CASSPRVNTEAFF. The whole variable domain, remainder taken from reference TRBV7-9 and TRBJ1-1, is DTGVSQNPRHKITKRGQNVTFRCDPISEHNRLYWYRQTLGQGPEFLTYFQNEAQLEKSRLLSDRFSAERPKGSFSTLEIQRTEQGDSAMYLCASSPRVNTEAFFGQGTRLTVV.

This clonotype was seen ten or more times. The V gene is TRBV28, the J gene TRBJ2-7; 8 nucleotides agree with TRBD1. With 1 base clipped from V and 0 bases from J, the junction kept 8 bases outside the gene matches. The CDR3 sequence is 17 residues long. Germline lookup yields CDR1 MDHEN and CDR2 SYDVKM. This CDR3 is CASSLFGTGIISYEQYF. Written as DNA, the CDR3 is TGTGCCAGCAGTTTATTTGGGACAGGCATAATCTCCTACGAGCAGTACTTC.

This clonotype was seen more than once but under ten times. The chain joins TRBV27 to TRBJ2-6; no reliable D call. This CDR3 comprises 13 residues. V shed 4 bases and J shed 3 bases, with 4 bases lying between them. Germline lookup yields CDR1 MNHEY and CDR2 SMNVEV (reference sequence). CDR3: CASSWFGANVLTF. The CDR3 coding sequence is TGTGCCAGCAGTTGGTTTGGGGCCAACGTCCTGACTTTC.